These T cell receptor beta chains were read from a single sample in a study of chemoradiotherapy in HPV16-positive cancers. Clones were read by immunoSEQ multiplex PCR, and TCRdb kept only the in-frame ones, dropping some. Among about 30,000 clones listed, approximately 88% were seen once. The source was blood, collected from a patient who underwent chemoradiotherapy. Receptor source: a human donor with HPV-associated anogenital cancer. The CDR3 runs from the conserved cysteine through the conserved F or W. The order of the fields is D gene, clone size, J gene, V gene, CDR3 DNA, CDR3 protein. The D gene is left open where the match is weak. Size is omitted from some rows. Given values are once, few, many or a class for expanded clones.

>.|.|TRBJ1-3|TRBV6-1
TGTGCCAGCAGTGAATTGGCGACACCCTCTGGAAACACCATATATTTT
CASSELATPSGNTIYF
>TRBD2|few|TRBJ2-1|TRBV6-1
TGTGCCAGCAGTGACCTAGCGGGGGGGCCCTATGAGCAGTTCTTC
CASSDLAGGPYEQFF
>.|.|TRBJ2-7|TRBV5-1
TGCGCCAGCAGCTCGGGAGCGCTCCGTACTTACGAGCAGTACTTC
CASSSGALRTYEQYF
>TRBD1|.|TRBJ1-4|TRBV2
TGTGCCAGCATCATGACAGGGACTAATGAAAAACTGTTTTTT
CASIMTGTNEKLFF
>.|.|TRBJ1-1|TRBV7-2
TGTGCCAGCAGCTTAGGCTTGTCGGGTGGGGGACTGAACACTGAAGCTTTCTTT
CASSLGLSGGGLNTEAFF
>TRBD2|.|TRBJ2-2|TRBV2
TGTGCCAGCGGGGGTGGGACTAAACACGCCGGGGAGCTGTTTTTT
CASGGGTKHAGELFF
>.|.|TRBJ1-1|TRBV30
TGTGCCTGGAGTGTACATTCCACGAACACTGAAGCTTTCTTT
CAWSVHSTNTEAFF
>.|once|TRBJ1-3|TRBV6-5
TGTGCCAGCAGGATACAGTCAGACTCTGGAAACACCATATATTTT
CASRIQSDSGNTIYF
>.|few|TRBJ2-2|TRBV5-1
TGCGCCAGCAGCTTGGCCCTAGGGCCGGCCGGGGAGCTGTTTTTT
CASSLALGPAGELFF
>.|.|TRBJ2-2|TRBV9
TGTGCCAGCAGCGTAGATCCTAGCAGCAACACCGGGGAGCTGTTTTTT
CASSVDPSSNTGELFF
>TRBD2|few|TRBJ2-1|TRBV5-4
TGTGCCAGCAGCTCTGGTTCGCGGGCGGGGGGGCCATGGAATGAGCAGTTCTTC
CASSSGSRAGGPWNEQFF
>.|.|TRBJ2-3|TRBV7-2
TGTGCCAGCAGCTTAGGTATGCGGAGGGCCTCGCCCACAGATACGCAGTATTTT
CASSLGMRRASPTDTQYF
>TRBD1|.|TRBJ1-1|TRBV6-5
TGTGCCAGCAGTAACACAGGGGGCCGCACTGAAGCTTTCTTT
CASSNTGGRTEAFF
>.|.|TRBJ2-2|TRBV27
TGTGCCAGCAGTTTAGTTGACGGGGGCACCGGGGAGCTGTTTTTT
CASSLVDGGTGELFF
>.|.|TRBJ1-1|TRBV19
TGTGCCAGTAGTCGACAGGTGAACACTGAAGCTTTCTTT
CASSRQVNTEAFF
>.|few|TRBJ1-2|TRBV4-1
TGCGCCAGCAGCCAATATTCTGTTGGGGCGAATGGCTACACCTTC
CASSQYSVGANGYTF
>TRBD1|.|TRBJ1-1|TRBV19
TGTGCCAGTAGTAAAAACCTCCGGGACAGGGGGACTGAAGCTTTCTTT
CASSKNLRDRGTEAFF
>.|.|TRBJ1-1|TRBV21-1
TGTGCCAGCAGCAAAGGTGTGTCTTTCTTT
CASSKGVSFF
>.|.|TRBJ2-3|TRBV5-5
TGTGCCAGCAGCTTGGTTGGCGGGGATAGCACAGATACGCAGTATTTT
CASSLVGGDSTDTQYF
>.|.|TRBJ2-5|TRBV7-8
TGTGCCAGCAGCTTCCGCGCGGACTCGGTAGAGACCCAGTACTTC
CASSFRADSVETQYF
>.|.|TRBJ1-6|TRBV7-9
TGTGCCAGCAGTTCTCATAGGAGCCCTATTAATTCACCCCTCCACTTT
CASSSHRSPINSPLHF
>.|.|TRBJ1-3|TRBV5-6
TGTGCCAGCAGCTTTGAGGGATTCGCGGGAAACACCATATATTTT
CASSFEGFAGNTIYF
>.|.|TRBJ1-1|TRBV10-3
TGTGCCATCAGTCCCGAAGGAAGCACTGAAGCTTTCTTT
CAISPEGSTEAFF
>TRBD2|.|TRBJ2-7|TRBV5-1
TGCGCCAGCAGCCGAGAGCGGGGGGCGACCTACGAGCAGTACTTC
CASSRERGATYEQYF
>TRBD2|.|TRBJ2-5|TRBV9
TGTGCCAGCAGCGGACGGTGGGGACTAGCGGGTGACCAAGAGACCCAGTACTTC
CASSGRWGLAGDQETQYF
>.|.|TRBJ2-3|TRBV11-3
TGTGCCAGCAGCGTCGGAAGTAGCACAGATACGCAGTATTTT
CASSVGSSTDTQYF
>.|once|TRBJ2-1|TRBV30
TGTGCCTGGAGTGGGGTCGGCCGAATGAGGGACAATGAGCAGTTCTTC
CAWSGVGRMRDNEQFF
>TRBD1|.|TRBJ1-4|TRBV5-5
TGTGCCAGCAGCTCCTCCCGGGACAGGGGTTCAGGGGAAAAACTGTTTTTT
CASSSSRDRGSGEKLFF
>.|.|TRBJ2-1|TRBV5-1
TGCGCCAGCAGCTCCCAGGCTCTCGGTGAGCAGTTCTTC
CASSSQALGEQFF
>TRBD1|.|TRBJ1-2|TRBV5-1
TGCGCCAGCAGCTTGGGGGATCGAACCGGGACAGATGGCTATGGCTACACCTTC
CASSLGDRTGTDGYGYTF
>TRBD2|.|TRBJ2-5|TRBV7-9
TGTGCCAGCAGCCGACGGACTAGCGGGGGGGCCGAAGAGACCCAGTACTTC
CASSRRTSGGAEETQYF
>.|.|TRBJ2-5|TRBV27
TGTGCCAGCAGTTTATTCGGGGGCGGAGAGACCCAGTACTTC
CASSLFGGGETQYF
>TRBD1|.|TRBJ2-1|TRBV5-6
TGTGCCAGCAGCTTCCAGGGGGTCTATGAGCAGTTCTTC
CASSFQGVYEQFF
>.|.|TRBJ1-2|TRBV4-1
TGCGCCAGCAGCGAGAACAGTAACTATGGCTACACCTTC
CASSENSNYGYTF
>.|.|TRBJ2-1|TRBV28
TGTGCCAGCAGTTATAGCTCCTACAATGAGCAGTTCTTC
CASSYSSYNEQFF
>.|.|TRBJ1-1|TRBV19
TGTGCCAGTACAGGGGTTTTAGGACGTAAACAAGAAGCTTTCTTT
CASTGVLGRKQEAFF
>TRBD2|.|TRBJ2-7|TRBV4-2
TGTGCCAGCAGCCGGGGGACCTTAAAAGCGGGGGAGCTCTACGAGCAGTACTTC
CASSRGTLKAGELYEQYF
>.|.|TRBJ2-7|TRBV30
TGTGCCTGGAGTATTAACAATGGGCCCCTGGCCGAGCAGTACTTC
CAWSINNGPLAEQYF
>.|.|TRBJ2-5|TRBV2
TGTGCCAGCTCAGGGTGGAGCGGGCGAGAGACCCAGTACTTC
CASSGWSGRETQYF
>.|.|TRBJ1-1|TRBV7-9
TGTGCCAGCAGCTTACGGCAAGCGGGGACTGAAGCTTTCTTT
CASSLRQAGTEAFF
>TRBD1|.|TRBJ1-1|TRBV7-9
TGTGCCAGCAGCTTATCTAATACAGGGGACACTGAAGCTTTCTTT
CASSLSNTGDTEAFF
>.|.|TRBJ2-7|TRBV6-1
TGTGCCAGCAGTGACTTTCCAGACACTCGTTCACCCGCCTACGAGCAGTACTTC
CASSDFPDTRSPAYEQYF
>.|.|TRBJ2-1|TRBV15
TGTGCCACCAGCAGAGAACTTGGGGGGCAGAGCTCCTACAATGAGCAGTTCTTC
CATSRELGGQSSYNEQFF
>.|once|TRBJ1-6|TRBV5-6
TGTGCCAGCAGCTTGTTCCTCAGTTCCGCCTCACCCCTCCACTTT
CASSLFLSSASPLHF
>TRBD2|.|TRBJ2-2|TRBV30
TGTGCCTGGAATGGATTAGCGGGGACCGGGGAGCTGTTTTTT
CAWNGLAGTGELFF
>.|.|TRBJ2-3|TRBV7-2
TGTGCCAGCAGCTTAGCGTTTGGTGGTGAAGATACGCAGTATTTT
CASSLAFGGEDTQYF
>TRBD2|.|TRBJ2-2|TRBV7-7
TGTGCCAGCAGTCCTATATCAACTAGCGGGGGGGCCGGGGAGCTGTTTTTT
CASSPISTSGGAGELFF
>TRBD1|.|TRBJ1-1|TRBV2
TGTGCCAGCAGCCGGGACAGGGTGAGGAACACTGAAGCTTTCTTT
CASSRDRVRNTEAFF
>.|.|TRBJ1-1|TRBV5-1
TGCGCCAGCAGCTTGGGGACCGTTGGTACTGAAGCTTTCTTT
CASSLGTVGTEAFF
>.|.|TRBJ1-2|TRBV6-1
TGTGCCAGCAGTGAAGATGGCAGATCATATGGCTACACCTTC
CASSEDGRSYGYTF
>TRBD2|.|TRBJ2-1|TRBV5-1
TGCGCCAGCAGCTTGCTTCCGGGACTAGAGCAGTTCTTC
CASSLLPGLEQFF
>TRBD2|once|TRBJ2-3|TRBV28
TGTGCCAGCAGGGACTCTAGCGGATACACAGATACGCAGTATTTT
CASRDSSGYTDTQYF
>TRBD2|.|TRBJ2-1|TRBV4-1
TGCGCCAGCAGCCACCAACTAGCGGGGAGCTACAATGAGCAGTTCTTC
CASSHQLAGSYNEQFF
>.|once|TRBJ2-5|TRBV18
TGTGCCAGCTCACCTCGTCGACAAGAGACCCAGTACTTC
CASSPRRQETQYF
>.|.|TRBJ1-5|TRBV6-1
TGTGCCAGCAGAGCATTCGGACAGACCAATCAGCCCCAGCATTTT
CASRAFGQTNQPQHF
>.|.|TRBJ2-1|TRBV19
TGTGCCAGTAGTATCCTCGGTAATGAGCAGTTCTTC
CASSILGNEQFF